There are many counts of the clone carrying this T cell receptor beta chain. The data belong to a study of T cells in Graves' hyperthyroidism and ophthalmopathy. The length of the CDR3 is 14 residues. CDR1 and CDR2 from the germline V gene are LNHNV and YYDKDF (reference sequence). The V end lost 0 bases, the J end lost 5 bases, and 8 bases lay between the germline ends. RNA transcripts provided the source from which TCR beta CDR3 regions were amplified. TCR CDR3 regions were first amplified by RT-PCR with HTBI primers. TCRdb reprocessed the multiplex PCR reads via MiXCR and lists one record per CDR3 protein. Altogether 500,000 or so distinct CDR3 sequences are present, roughly a sixth being singletons, with the ten largest covering under 20%.

The clonotype originates from a young woman with Graves' ophthalmopathy. The sample taken for sequencing was blood. The V gene is TRBV15, the J gene TRBJ2-1; no reliable D call. CDR3 protein: CATSRDPPNNEQFF. The CDR3 DNA follows: TGTGCCACCAGCAGAGATCCACCAAACAATGAGCAGTTCTTC.